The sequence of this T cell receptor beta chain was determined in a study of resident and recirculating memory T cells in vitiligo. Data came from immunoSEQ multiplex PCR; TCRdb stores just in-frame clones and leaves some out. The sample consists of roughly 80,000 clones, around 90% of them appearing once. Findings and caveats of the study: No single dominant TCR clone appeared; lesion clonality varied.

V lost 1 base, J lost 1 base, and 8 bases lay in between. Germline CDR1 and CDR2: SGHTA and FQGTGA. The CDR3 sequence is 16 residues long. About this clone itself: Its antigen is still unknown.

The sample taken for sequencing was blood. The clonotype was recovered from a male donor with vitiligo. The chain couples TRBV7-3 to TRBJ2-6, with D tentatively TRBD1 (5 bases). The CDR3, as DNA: TGTGCCAGCAGCTTAAAAGGGGCTTCTGGGGCCAACGTCCTGACTTTC. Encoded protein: CASSLKGASGANVLTF.